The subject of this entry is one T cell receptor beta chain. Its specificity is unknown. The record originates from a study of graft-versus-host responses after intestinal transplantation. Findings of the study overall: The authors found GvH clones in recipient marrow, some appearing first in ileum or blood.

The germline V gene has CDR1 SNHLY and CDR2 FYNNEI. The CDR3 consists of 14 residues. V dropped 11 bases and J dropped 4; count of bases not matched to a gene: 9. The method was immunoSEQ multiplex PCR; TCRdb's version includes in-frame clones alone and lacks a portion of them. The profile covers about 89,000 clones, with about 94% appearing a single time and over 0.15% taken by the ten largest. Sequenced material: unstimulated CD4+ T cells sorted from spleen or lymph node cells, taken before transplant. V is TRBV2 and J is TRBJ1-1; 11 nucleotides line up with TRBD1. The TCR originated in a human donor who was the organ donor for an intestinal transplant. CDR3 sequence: CASYRDRGITEAFF. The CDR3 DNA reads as TGTGCCTCCTATCGGGACAGGGGGATCACTGAAGCTTTCTTT.